Below are 18 T cell receptor beta chains sequenced from a single sample in a study of T cell responses to AZD1222 COVID-19 vaccine. Generated by immunoSEQ multiplex PCR, the TCRdb table keeps only in-frame clones and is missing some. Of tens of thousands of clones in the sample, about nine tenths were seen once. The sequencing here drew on peripheral blood, taken on day 0 of AZD1222 vaccination. These receptors originate from an adult in good health.

This sequence joins TRBV6-6 and TRBJ2-2; D perhaps matches TRBD2 (6 bases). The CDR3 is made up of 15 amino acids. Between the trimmed V and J ends, which lost 4 bases and 8 bases, there was a span of 17 bases. Looked up from germline, CDR1 is MNHNY and CDR2 is SVGAGI (reference sequence). The chain's CDR3 is CASSSSGGRGGELFF. The CDR3 DNA follows: TGTGCCAGCAGTTCCTCCGGGGGTAGGGGAGGGGAGCTGTTTTTT.

V gene TRBV11-2 combines with J gene TRBJ1-1; 8 bases agree with TRBD1. Trimming took 4 bases from V and 3 from J; bases not matched to a gene: 4. CDR3 length equals 14 residues. Germline values: CDR1 SGHAT, CDR2 FQNNGV. The CDR3 loop reads CASSYRQGHTEAFF. The CDR3 nucleotides read TGTGCCAGCAGCTACCGACAGGGGCACACTGAAGCTTTCTTT.

The chain carries TRBV4-1 and TRBJ2-7; 8 nucleotides agree with TRBD1. Trimming cost V 2 bases and J 2 bases; bases outside gene matches: 11. The CDR3 is 17 amino acids. Germline V gene lookup returns CDR1 MGHRA and CDR2 YSYEKL. The CDR3 spells CASSQYGDRGQPYEQYF. The CDR3 DNA reads TGCGCCAGCAGCCAATACGGAGACAGGGGACAACCCTACGAGCAGTACTTC.

This sequence joins TRBV10-1 and TRBJ1-1; no firm D call. V lost 6 bases and J 4 bases, leaving 12 bases between the germline ends. CDR1 WNHNN and CDR2 SYGVQD come from the germline V gene (reference sequence). The CDR3 length is 13 residues. CDR3 loop: CASSENWGTEAFF. In nucleotides, the CDR3 is TGCGCCAGCAGCGAGAATTGGGGCACTGAAGCTTTCTTT.

The rearrangement uses TRBV7-2 and TRBJ2-2; a weak D match, TRBD2 (6 bases). CDR1 SGHTA and CDR2 FQGNSA come from the germline V gene. This CDR3 spans 14 amino acids. V was trimmed by 5 bases and J by 4 bases, leaving 11 bases between them. CDR3 bases: TGTGCCAGCAGCCCTATGGGGGGCACCGGGGAGCTGTTTTTT. Its translation: CASSPMGGTGELFF. Using reference TRBV7-2 and TRBJ2-2 for the parts outside the CDR3, the full variable domain is GAGVSQSPSNKVTEKGKDVELRCDPISGHTALYWYRQSLGQGLEFLIYFQGNSAPDKSGLPSDRFSAERTGGSVSTLTIQRTQQEDSAVYLCASSPMGGTGELFFGEGSRLTVL.

This clone has just one count. The V gene is TRBV5-4, the J gene TRBJ1-1; unclear D gene. The CDR3 is 15 residues long. V was clipped by 4 bases and J by 4 bases, with 17 bases between them. From germline, CDR1 is SGHNT and CDR2 YYREEE (reference sequence). DNA of the CDR3: TGTGCCAGCAGCCTGACGCGGGGTATGGGCACTGAAGCTTTCTTT. Its translation is CASSLTRGMGTEAFF.

This clone has a single count. The rearrangement uses TRBV3-1 (or the pseudogene TRBV3-2) and TRBJ1-2; tentatively, D is TRBD1 (5 bases). Germline CDR1 reads LGHDT; CDR2 reads YNNKEL (reference sequence). The CDR3 has 14 residues. V was cut by 0 bases and J by 5 bases, with 10 bases left in between. The CDR3 spells CASSQEDRWYGYTF. The CDR3 DNA is TGTGCCAGCAGCCAAGAAGACAGATGGTATGGCTACACCTTC.

The V gene is TRBV18, the J gene TRBJ2-3; 8 nucleotides match TRBD2. V lost 8 bases and J lost 2; bases outside the gene matches: 9. The CDR3 is 15 amino acids. Germline CDR1 KGHSH, CDR2 LQKENI. The CDR3 DNA reads TGTGCCAGCCTCGGCGCTAGCGGGTTCACAGATACGCAGTATTTT. It is translated as CASLGASGFTDTQYF. Using reference TRBV18 and TRBJ2-3 for the parts outside the CDR3, the full variable domain is NAGVMQNPRHLVRRRGQEARLRCSPMKGHSHVYWYRQLPEEGLKFMVYLQKENIIDESGMPKERFSAEFPKEGPSILRIQQVVRGDSAAYFCASLGASGFTDTQYFGPGTRLTVL.

This chain uses TRBV6-2 or TRBV6-3 with TRBJ2-1, with D tentatively TRBD2 (7 bases). Germline V gene lookup returns CDR1 MNHEY and CDR2 SVGEGT. The CDR3 consists of 17 residues. The ends were cut back, 0 bases at V and 8 bases at J, with 20 bases in the middle. CDR3 region: CASSYSSFGGRVDEQFF. The CDR3 DNA reads TGTGCCAGCAGTTACTCATCATTCGGGGGGCGGGTGGATGAGCAGTTCTTC.

This clone was recorded once. The chain is built from TRBV9 and TRBJ2-7; TRBD2 aligns across 8 bases. The CDR3 is made up of 15 amino acids. Per germline, CDR1 SGDLS and CDR2 YYNGEE. V was clipped by 0 bases and J by 1 base; unmatched bases: 3. The DNA for the CDR3 is TGTGCCAGCAGCGTAGGTGGCGGGGGGTCCTACGAGCAGTACTTC. This encodes CASSVGGGGSYEQYF.

V gene TRBV7-3 combines with J gene TRBJ2-1, with 7 positions matching TRBD1. Germline CDR1 reads SGHTA; CDR2 reads FQGTGA. This CDR3 spans 13 amino acids. V shed 3 bases, J shed 8 bases, and the junction held 4 bases outside the gene matches. The CDR3 DNA follows: TGTGCCAGCAGCTTTAACAGGGGCGATGAGCAGTTCTTC. Its translation is CASSFNRGDEQFF.

The rearrangement links TRBV29-1 to TRBJ1-2; D is unresolved. Trimming took off 3 bases at V and 2 bases at J, with 4 bases between the two ends. In germline, CDR1 is SQVTM, CDR2 ANQGSEA. The CDR3 has 11 amino acids. CDR3 sequence (DNA): TGCAGCGTTGACAAAAACTATGGCTACACCTTC. Amino acid sequence: CSVDKNYGYTF. Using reference TRBV29-1 and TRBJ1-2 for the parts outside the CDR3, the full variable domain is SAVISQKPSRDICQRGTSLTIQCQVDSQVTMMFWYRQQPGQSLTLIATANQGSEATYESGFVIDKFPISRPNLTFSTLTVSNMSPEDSSIYLCSVDKNYGYTFGSGTRLTVV.

CDR3 protein: CASSIAGQTQETQYF. The CDR3 nucleotides read TGTGCCAGTAGTATAGCGGGACAGACACAAGAGACCCAGTACTTC. This rearrangement joins TRBV19 to TRBJ2-5; 7 bases are shared with TRBD1. Germline V CDR1 and CDR2: LNHDA, SQIVND (reference sequence). There are 15 residues in the CDR3. V was pared by 1 base and J by 2 bases, with 4 bases of the junction left unmatched.

The CDR3 region has the DNA TGTGCCAGCAGTAAAAGCTTCTACGAGCAGTACTTC. Encoded protein: CASSKSFYEQYF. The gene calls are TRBV28 and TRBJ2-7; D remains unclear. This CDR3 has 12 residues. CDR1 is MDHEN and CDR2 is SYDVKM in the germline V gene. The V gene lost 5 bases and the J gene lost 3 bases, with 8 bases spanning the gap.

The V call is TRBV28, the J call TRBJ2-7; D is unresolved. The length of the CDR3 is 13 residues. CDR1 is MDHEN, CDR2 SYDVKM, per germline. Deletions cut 7 bases from V and 7 bases from J, with 17 bases between. This CDR3 is CASTGPRPNEQYF. The DNA of the CDR3 is TGTGCCAGCACAGGACCTCGGCCCAATGAGCAGTACTTC.

The CDR3 sequence: CASSQGPSGVYEQYF. The CDR3 DNA reads as TGTGCCAGCAGCCAAGGACCTAGCGGGGTATACGAGCAGTACTTC. The V call is TRBV3-1 (or the pseudogene TRBV3-2), the J call TRBJ2-7; 9 bases agree with TRBD2. The CDR3 sequence is 15 residues long. V lost 1 base to trimming and J lost 4 bases; unmatched junction nucleotides: 5. CDR1 LGHDT and CDR2 YNNKEL come from the germline V gene (reference sequence).

The chain combines TRBV7-2 with TRBJ2-3; D is unclear. CDR1 SGHTA and CDR2 FQGNSA come from the germline V gene. This CDR3 has 15 residues. Trimming shortened V by 2 bases and J by 3 bases, and 12 bases separated the two germline ends. Here the CDR3 reads CASSLSLGWTDTQYF. Here the CDR3 DNA reads TGTGCCAGCAGCTTAAGTCTGGGATGGACAGATACGCAGTATTTT.

V is TRBV5-5 and J is TRBJ1-2, with 7 bases aligning to TRBD1. Per germline, CDR1 SGHKS and CDR2 YYEKEE (reference sequence). The CDR3 totals 13 residues. V lost 4 bases and J lost 8; bases outside the gene matches: 8. CDR3 nucleotides: TGTGCCAGCAGCCCGACAGGGAGGAGAGGCTACACCTTC. It codes for CASSPTGRRGYTF. Supplemented by reference TRBV5-5 and TRBJ1-2, the full variable domain reads DAGVTQSPTHLIKTRGQQVTLRCSPISGHKSVSWYQQVLGQGPQFIFQYYEKEERGRGNFPDRFSARQFPNYSSELNVNALLLGDSALYLCASSPTGRRGYTFGSGTRLTVV.